These 14 T cell receptor beta chains came from one sample sequenced in a study of T cells of healthy individuals. In TCRdb, the 5' RACE reads were re-called with MiXCR into one record per CDR3 protein. The sample yields about 82,000 distinct CDR3 sequences, 4% to 5.5% seen once. These receptors all stem from a female donor in good health.

This clonotype was recorded many times. The gene calls are TRBV6-1 and TRBJ1-2; D is unresolved. CDR1 MNHNS and CDR2 SASEGT come from the germline V gene. The V end was cut by 4 bases, the J end by 0 bases, with 12 bases between. This CDR3 comprises 15 residues. CDR3 in DNA: TGTGCCAGCAGTGCTGATTCCGAGACTAACTATGGCTACACCTTC. It codes for CASSADSETNYGYTF.

Ten or more counts support this clonotype. The chain carries TRBV7-9 and TRBJ1-5; the D gene is possibly TRBD1 (6 bases). The V end was cut by 5 bases, the J end by 2 bases, with 16 bases between. Looked up from germline, CDR1 is SEHNR and CDR2 is FQNEAQ (reference sequence). The CDR3 runs to 16 residues. The CDR3 sequence is CASSPGGQGGNQPQHF. In DNA form, the CDR3 reads TGTGCCAGCAGCCCGGGGGGCCAGGGCGGCAATCAGCCCCAGCATTTT.

This clonotype has just a few counts. The genes are TRBV7-2 and TRBJ2-2; D is unclear. The CDR3 extends over 13 amino acids. Trimming removed 0 bases from V and 5 bases from J, with 4 bases in between. Germline V gene lookup returns CDR1 SGHTA and CDR2 FQGNSA. The CDR3 region has the DNA TGTGCCAGCAGCTTAGCAGCTACCGGGGAGCTGTTTTTT. Translated: CASSLAATGELFF.

The gene calls are TRBV5-4 and TRBJ2-2, with D perhaps being TRBD1 or TRBD2 (6 bases each). CDR1 SGHNT and CDR2 YYREEE come from the germline V gene (reference sequence). Trimming pared 2 bases from V and 3 bases from J, leaving 17 bases between. CDR3 length: 17 amino acids. CDR3 residues: CASSLSLAEGDTGELFF. Here the CDR3 DNA reads TGTGCCAGCAGCTTAAGCTTAGCGGAGGGGGACACCGGGGAGCTGTTTTTT.

In this sample, this clonotype turned up many times. The chain employs TRBV7-3 and TRBJ2-1; D may be TRBD1 or TRBD2 (5 bases each). V lost 5 bases and J lost 6, with 17 bases in between. Looked up from germline, CDR1 is SGHTA and CDR2 is FQGTGA. The CDR3 loop spans 15 amino acids. As DNA, the CDR3 is TGTGCCAGCAGCCCCCGACGAGGGGTGCGCAATGAGCAGTTCTTC. Amino acid sequence: CASSPRRGVRNEQFF.

This clonotype was counted at least ten times. The gene calls are TRBV6-2 or TRBV6-3 and TRBJ2-3; 7 nucleotides agree with TRBD1. Germline trimming cut 6 bases from V and 0 bases from J; bases unmatched to any gene: 9. Germline CDR1 reads MNHEY; CDR2 reads SVGEGT. This CDR3 region has 16 residues. The CDR3: CASSLGTVLSTDTQYF. In DNA form, the CDR3 reads TGTGCCAGCAGCCTTGGGACAGTTCTTAGCACAGATACGCAGTATTTT.

This clonotype was observed at least ten times. The CDR3 loop reads CASSLAREGQPQHF. The CDR3 DNA follows: TGTGCCAGCAGCTTAGCCCGGGAGGGTCAGCCCCAGCATTTT. The chain joins TRBV7-8 to TRBJ1-5; D gene unclear. CDR1 is SGHVS and CDR2 is FQNEAQ in the germline V gene. Trimming removed 0 bases at V and 6 bases at J, with 9 bases between. This CDR3 spans 14 amino acids.

The chain combines TRBV7-9 with TRBJ1-1; D unclear. Germline CDR1 SEHNR, CDR2 FQNEAQ (reference sequence). This CDR3 spans 12 amino acids. V shed 5 bases and J shed 5 bases, with 9 bases lying between them. As DNA, the CDR3 is TGTGCCAGCAGCCCTCAGAGTACTGAAGCTTTCTTT. Protein sequence: CASSPQSTEAFF. The complete variable domain, with remaining parts taken from reference TRBV7-9 and TRBJ1-1, reads DTGVSQNPRHKITKRGQNVTFRCDPISEHNRLYWYRQTLGQGPEFLTYFQNEAQLEKSRLLSDRFSAERPKGSFSTLEIQRTEQGDSAMYLCASSPQSTEAFFGQGTRLTVV.

By sample share, this clonotype is medium-sized. The chain has TRBV5-1 and TRBJ2-2; 8 bases line up with TRBD2. The CDR3 sequence is 17 residues long. Germline CDR1 is SGHRS and CDR2 is YFSETQ. With 1 base clipped from V and 0 bases from J, the junction kept 5 bases outside the gene matches. CDR3 region: CASSLTSGIANTGELFF. As DNA, the CDR3 is TGCGCCAGCAGCTTGACTAGCGGTATCGCGAACACCGGGGAGCTGTTTTTT.

This clonotype occurred a few times. The V call is TRBV12-3 or TRBV12-4, the J call TRBJ2-2, with 7 bases matching TRBD2. Unmatched junction bases numbered 11, after V lost 7 bases and J lost 6 bases. The CDR3 consists of 15 residues. The chain's CDR3 is CASTRGSPRSGELFF. The DNA for the CDR3 is TGTGCCAGCACCCGCGGGAGCCCTCGGTCCGGGGAGCTGTTTTTT.

This clonotype was seen more than once but under ten times. The chain is built from TRBV4-3 and TRBJ2-3; D call uncertain. The CDR3 runs 19 residues. Germline-derived CDR1 and CDR2 are LGHNA and YSLEER. V was trimmed by 0 bases and J by 3 bases, leaving 22 bases between them. The CDR3, as DNA: TGCGCCAGCAGCCAAGAGTCTAGTTTTACATCCTCCGGGACAGATACGCAGTATTTT. This codes for CASSQESSFTSSGTDTQYF.

Concerning this clonotype: A read error may be the cause here, since a much bigger clone is one base away. The V call is TRBV28, the J call TRBJ1-1; D uncertain. Germline CDR1 and CDR2: MDHEN and SYDVKM. CDR3 size: 12 residues. CDR3 nucleotide sequence: TGTGCCAGCAGTCTAAACTGGGCTGAAGCTTCCTTT. Amino acid sequence: CASSLNWAEASF.

The sample holds many counts of this clonotype. This sequence joins TRBV20-1 and TRBJ1-2; D uncertain. Per the germline V gene, CDR1 is DFQATT and CDR2 is SNEGSKA (reference sequence). The V end was cut by 3 bases, the J end by 7 bases, with 18 bases between. The length of the CDR3 is 14 residues. The CDR3 is CSARALATTGGYTF. The CDR3, as DNA: TGCAGTGCTAGGGCCCTCGCAACGACGGGTGGCTACACCTTC.

About this clonotype itself: This may be a read error, as it is one base from a much larger clone. The genes are TRBV7-2 and TRBJ2-1; D is perhaps TRBD2 (5 bases). The germline V and J ends were trimmed by 8 bases and 7 bases, with 12 bases remaining between them. Per the germline V gene, CDR1 is SGHTA and CDR2 is FQGNSA. The CDR3 is 12 amino acids. CDR3 loop: CASARTANEQFF. DNA of the CDR3: TGTGCCAGCGCCCGGACTGCTAATGAGCAGTTCTTC.